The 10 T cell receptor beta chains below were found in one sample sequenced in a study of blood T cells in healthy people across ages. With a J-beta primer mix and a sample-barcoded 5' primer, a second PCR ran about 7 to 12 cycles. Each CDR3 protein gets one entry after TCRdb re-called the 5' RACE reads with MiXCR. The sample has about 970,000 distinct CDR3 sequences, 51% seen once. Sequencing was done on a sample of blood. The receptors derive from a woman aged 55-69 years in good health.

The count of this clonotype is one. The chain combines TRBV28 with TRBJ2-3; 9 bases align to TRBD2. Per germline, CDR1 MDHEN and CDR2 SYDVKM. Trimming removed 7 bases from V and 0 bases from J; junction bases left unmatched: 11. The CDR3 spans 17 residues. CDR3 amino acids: CASNEGAGGTSTDTQYF. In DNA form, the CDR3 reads TGTGCCAGCAACGAAGGGGCGGGAGGGACTAGCACAGATACGCAGTATTTT. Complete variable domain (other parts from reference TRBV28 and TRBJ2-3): DVKVTQSSRYLVKRTGEKVFLECVQDMDHENMFWYRQDPGLGLRLIYFSYDVKMKEKGDIPEGYSVSREKKERFSLILESASTNQTSMYLCASNEGAGGTSTDTQYFGPGTRLTVL.

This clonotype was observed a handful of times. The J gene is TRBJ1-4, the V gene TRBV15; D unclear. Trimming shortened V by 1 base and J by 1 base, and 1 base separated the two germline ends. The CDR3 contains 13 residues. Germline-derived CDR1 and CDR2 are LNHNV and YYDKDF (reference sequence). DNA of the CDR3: TGTGCCACCAGCAGAGGAACTAATGAAAAACTGTTTTTT. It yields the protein CATSRGTNEKLFF.

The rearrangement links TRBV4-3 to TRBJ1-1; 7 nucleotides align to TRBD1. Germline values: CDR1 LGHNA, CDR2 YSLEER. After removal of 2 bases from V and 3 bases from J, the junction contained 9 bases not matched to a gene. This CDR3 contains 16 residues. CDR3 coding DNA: TGCGCCAGCAGCCAACCACAGGGGCTGGGGTACACTGAAGCTTTCTTT. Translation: CASSQPQGLGYTEAFF.

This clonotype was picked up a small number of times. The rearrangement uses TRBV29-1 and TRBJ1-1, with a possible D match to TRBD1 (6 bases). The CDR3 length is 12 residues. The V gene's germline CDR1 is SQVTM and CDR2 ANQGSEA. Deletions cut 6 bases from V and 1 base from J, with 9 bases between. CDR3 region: CSVQQGNTEAFF. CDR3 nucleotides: TGCAGCGTCCAACAGGGGAACACTGAAGCTTTCTTT.

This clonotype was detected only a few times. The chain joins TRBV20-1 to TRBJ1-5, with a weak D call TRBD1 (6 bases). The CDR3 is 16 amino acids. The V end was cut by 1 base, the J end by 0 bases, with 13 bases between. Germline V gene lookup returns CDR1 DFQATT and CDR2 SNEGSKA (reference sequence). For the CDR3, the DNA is TGCAGTGCTAGAGGGACGACAGGTAATAGCAATCAGCCCCAGCATTTT. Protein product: CSARGTTGNSNQPQHF.

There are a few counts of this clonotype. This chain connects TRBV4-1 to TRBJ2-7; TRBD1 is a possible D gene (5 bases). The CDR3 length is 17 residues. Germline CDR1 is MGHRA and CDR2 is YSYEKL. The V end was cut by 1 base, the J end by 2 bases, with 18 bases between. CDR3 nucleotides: TGCGCCAGCAGCCAAGTCTATGTTACAGGACGACCCTACGAGCAGTACTTC. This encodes CASSQVYVTGRPYEQYF.

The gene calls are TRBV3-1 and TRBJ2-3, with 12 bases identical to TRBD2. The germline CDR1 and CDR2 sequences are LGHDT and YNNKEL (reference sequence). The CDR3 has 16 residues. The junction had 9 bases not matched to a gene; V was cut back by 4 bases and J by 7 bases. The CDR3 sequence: CASSPVRTSGTNTQYF. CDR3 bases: TGTGCCAGCAGCCCAGTCCGGACTAGCGGGACGAATACGCAGTATTTT.

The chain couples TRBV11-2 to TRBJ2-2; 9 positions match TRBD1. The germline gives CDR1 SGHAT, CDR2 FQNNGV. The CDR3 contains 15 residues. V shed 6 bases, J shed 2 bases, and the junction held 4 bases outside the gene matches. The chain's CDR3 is CASSWTGVNTGELFF. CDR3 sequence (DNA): TGTGCCAGCAGTTGGACAGGGGTTAACACCGGGGAGCTGTTTTTT.

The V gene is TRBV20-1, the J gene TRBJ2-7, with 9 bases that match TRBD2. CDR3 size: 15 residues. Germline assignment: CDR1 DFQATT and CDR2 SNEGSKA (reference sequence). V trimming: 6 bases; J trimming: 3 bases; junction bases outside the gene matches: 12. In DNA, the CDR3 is TGCAGTGCACCAACCCCGCTAGCGGGAATCTACGAGCAGTACTTC. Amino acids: CSAPTPLAGIYEQYF.

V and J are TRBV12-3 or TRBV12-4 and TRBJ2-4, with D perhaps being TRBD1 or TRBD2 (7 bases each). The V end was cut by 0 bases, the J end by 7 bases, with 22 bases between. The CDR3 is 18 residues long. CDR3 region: CASSLARVAGGGWNIQYF. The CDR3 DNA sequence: TGTGCCAGCAGTTTAGCGCGGGTGGCAGGGGGAGGGTGGAACATTCAGTACTTC.